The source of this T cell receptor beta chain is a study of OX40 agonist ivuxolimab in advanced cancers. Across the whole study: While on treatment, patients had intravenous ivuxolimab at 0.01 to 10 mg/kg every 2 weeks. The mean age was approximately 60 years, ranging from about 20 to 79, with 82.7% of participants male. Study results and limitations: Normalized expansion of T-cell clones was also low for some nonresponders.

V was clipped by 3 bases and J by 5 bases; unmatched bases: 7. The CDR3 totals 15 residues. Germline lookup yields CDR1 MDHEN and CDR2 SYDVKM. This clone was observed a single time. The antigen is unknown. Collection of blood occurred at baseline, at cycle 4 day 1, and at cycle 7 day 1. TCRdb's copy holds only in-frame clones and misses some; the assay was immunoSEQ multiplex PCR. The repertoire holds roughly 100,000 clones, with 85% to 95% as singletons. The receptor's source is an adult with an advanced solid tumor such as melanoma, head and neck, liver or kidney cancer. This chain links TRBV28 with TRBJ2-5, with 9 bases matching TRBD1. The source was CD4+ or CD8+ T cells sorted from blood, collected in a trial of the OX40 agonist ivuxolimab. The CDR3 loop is CASSFYGQGSETQYF. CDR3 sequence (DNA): TGTGCCAGCAGTTTCTACGGACAGGGGAGTGAGACCCAGTACTTC.